This TCR beta chain was captured in a study of graft-versus-host responses after intestinal transplantation (dated by TCRdb to 2020 to 2023). For context, the study as a whole: The transplants that recipients received were multivisceral, liver-intestinal, or isolated intestinal. Anti-thymocyte globulin induction was given to all recipients, followed by maintenance tacrolimus and steroids for two to three years. Bulk TCR-beta CDR3 sequencing was used to track graft-versus-host and host-versus-graft alloreactive T cell clones in the graft, circulation and bone marrow after intestinal transplantation. Alloreactive clones were identified by sequencing pre-transplant mixed lymphocyte reaction products and comparing these products with unstimulated pre-transplant donor and recipient T cells. The cohort enrolled some 25 intestinal transplant recipients including one retransplant, and a few patients lacking pretransplant specimens were excluded. A peak of at least 4% donor T cells among recipient peripheral blood mononuclear cells was the definition used for donor T cell macrochimerism. Instead of going to the commercial service, samples from a few later patients were sequenced in-house on an Illumina MiSeq and processed with MiXCR.

Notes on this clone: This receptor's antigen is unknown. Per-nucleotide qualities are absent, and no much larger clonotype sits a single base away.

The time point label corresponds to: cells obtained before transplantation from donor or recipient. CD3+CD4+ and CD3+CD8+ populations were FACS-sorted from unstimulated pre-transplant donor and recipient cells taken from spleen or lymph nodes. Libraries were constructed by the immunoSEQ multiplex PCR assay. For most patients, genomic DNA was isolated using the Qiagen DNeasy Blood and Tissue Kit and was shipped frozen to Adaptive Biotechnologies for TCR sequencing. For most patients, genomic DNA was subjected to high-throughput TCR-beta CDR3 sequencing by Adaptive Biotechnologies. Concerning the study's data processing: TCR sequencing data were retrieved from Adaptive's ImmunoSEQ software for some 17 patients, whereas a few other patients were processed with MiXCR and VDJtools. To correct CD4 versus CD8 sorting errors, any sequence found in both subsets at a frequency ratio below 5:1 was removed. Because the origin of CDR3 nucleotide sequences shared between donor and recipient could not be assigned, those sequences were removed. To be classed as alloreactive, a clone needed at least 2-fold expansion over unstimulated cells and a minimum CFSE-low frequency of 0.002% (template counts) or 0.001% (read counts). A clone was considered mappable if detected in the sequenced pre-transplant spleen, lymph node, or MLR CFSE-low populations of the donor or recipient. Cumulative frequency of alloreactive clones was calculated as a percentage of all sequences weighted by copy number. The source is immuneACCESS, and TCRdb retained only in-frame sequences with V and J called. Part of the clones is not carried over; for the studies checked, unresolved V genes explain less than half of this, and the remainder is unexplained. For V, J and clone size, that table is used; D and trimming come from the DNA. This sample lists tens of thousands of clones; about 94% were detected once. The ten most abundant clones make up 0.38% of the sample.

The CDR3 holds 14 amino acids from the cysteine to the phenylalanine. The only DNA kept is the CDR3, 42 bases in frame from the first base. CDR1 SGHRS and CDR2 YFSETQ are derived from the germline V gene. Trimming removed 4 bases from V and 2 bases from J, leaving 12 bases between the germline ends. The study at large found these results: In the allografts of patients with donor T cell macrochimerism, GvH to HvG T cell clonal ratios were high. GvH clones turned up in recipient bone marrow, with some appearing earlier in ileal mucosa or blood, a pattern consistent with an intestinal mucosal origin. Conclusions were limited by the relatively low number and heterogeneity of intestinal transplant patients. Peak levels of circulating GvH clones were associated with declines in HvG clones early after transplant.

The V and J genes are TRBV5-1 and TRBJ1-1; the D gene remains uncertain. The clonotype was recovered from a human donor who was the organ donor for an intestinal transplant. This specimen consisted of unstimulated CD4+ T cells sorted from spleen or lymph node cells, obtained before transplant. The CDR3: CASSHKDRNTEAFF. In nucleotide form, the sequence is TGCGCCAGCAGCCACAAAGACCGAAACACTGAAGCTTTCTTT.